In its sample, the clone carrying this TCR beta chain was seen a few times. The antigen is undetermined. The CDR3 covers 13 residues. The V gene's germline CDR1 is DFQATT and CDR2 SNEGSKA (reference sequence). V was cut by 6 bases and J by 4 bases, with 12 bases left in between. Transcripts of RNA were the source for amplifying TCR beta CDR3 regions. Following a first-round RT-PCR that used HTBI primers, a second-round multiplex PCR was carried out. One entry per CDR3 protein, called by TCRdb with MiXCR from the multiplex PCR reads. The profile covers over a million distinct CDR3 sequences, with 35% to 40% appearing a single time and around 10% taken by the ten largest. This sample is drawn from a study of Graves' ophthalmopathy and Graves' hyperthyroidism. Study details: Hyperthyroidism was classified as stable if no ophthalmopathy occurred within 18 months of follow-up. Study outcomes and limitations: It was with around 71% sensitivity and under 85% specificity that the model predicted ophthalmopathy progression.

Thyroid ultrasound, orbital computed tomography, TRAb, serum thyroxine and clinical symptoms formed the basis of diagnosis. This TCR was recovered from an adult man with Graves' hyperthyroidism. The chain employs TRBV20-1 and TRBJ2-2; the D is unclear. Sequences were obtained from peripheral blood or thyroid tissue (not recorded which). The CDR3 spells CSANGEITGELFF. In DNA, the CDR3 is TGCAGTGCGAACGGAGAAATCACCGGGGAGCTGTTTTTT.